This T cell receptor (beta chain) is drawn from a study of cytomegalovirus exposure and HLA in healthy donors. Points from the study as a whole: The authors enumerated roughly 180 TCR beta chains as linked to cytomegalovirus.

Concerning this clone itself: No antigen is known for it.

The PCR had 60 Vbeta and 13 Jbeta primers. Measured with immunoSEQ multiplex PCR; TCRdb has only the in-frame clones, and not every one. The sample includes about 160,000 clones, about two thirds of them seen just once. Sequencing used PBMCs. This sequence originates from a woman in her 30s in good health and CMV-seronegative.

CDR3 amino acids: CASSSPLVTVQGTDNEQFF. The CDR3 DNA is TGCGCCAGCAGCTCCCCCCTGGTTACAGTACAGGGGACCGACAATGAGCAGTTCTTC. The chain is built from TRBV4-3 and TRBJ2-1; 7 nucleotides match TRBD1. The germline V gene has CDR1 LGHNA and CDR2 YSLEER. The CDR3 consists of 19 residues. V was clipped by 5 bases and J by 5 bases; unmatched bases: 21.